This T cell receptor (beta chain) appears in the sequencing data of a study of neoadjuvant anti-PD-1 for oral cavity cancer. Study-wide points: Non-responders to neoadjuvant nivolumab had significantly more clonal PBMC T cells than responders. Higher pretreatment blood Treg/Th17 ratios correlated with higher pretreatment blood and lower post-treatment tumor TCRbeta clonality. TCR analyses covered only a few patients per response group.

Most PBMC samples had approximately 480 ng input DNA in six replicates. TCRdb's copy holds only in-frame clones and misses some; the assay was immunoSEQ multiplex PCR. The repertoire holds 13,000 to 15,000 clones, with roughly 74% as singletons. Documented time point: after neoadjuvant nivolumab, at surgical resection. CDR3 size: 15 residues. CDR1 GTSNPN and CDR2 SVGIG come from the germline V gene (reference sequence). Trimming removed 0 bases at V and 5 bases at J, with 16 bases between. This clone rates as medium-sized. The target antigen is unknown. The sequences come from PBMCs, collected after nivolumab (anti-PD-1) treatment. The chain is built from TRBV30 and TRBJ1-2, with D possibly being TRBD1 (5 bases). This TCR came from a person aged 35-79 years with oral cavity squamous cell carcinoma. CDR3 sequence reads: CAWSVTGAGGYGYTF. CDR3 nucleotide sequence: TGTGCCTGGAGTGTAACCGGGGCTGGAGGGTATGGCTACACCTTC. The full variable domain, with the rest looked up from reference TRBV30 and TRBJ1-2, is SQTIHQWPATLVQPVGSPLSLECTVEGTSNPNLYWYRQAAGRGLQLLFYSVGIGQISSEVPQNLSASRPQDRQFILSSKKLLLSDSGFYLCAWSVTGAGGYGYTFGSGTRLTVV.